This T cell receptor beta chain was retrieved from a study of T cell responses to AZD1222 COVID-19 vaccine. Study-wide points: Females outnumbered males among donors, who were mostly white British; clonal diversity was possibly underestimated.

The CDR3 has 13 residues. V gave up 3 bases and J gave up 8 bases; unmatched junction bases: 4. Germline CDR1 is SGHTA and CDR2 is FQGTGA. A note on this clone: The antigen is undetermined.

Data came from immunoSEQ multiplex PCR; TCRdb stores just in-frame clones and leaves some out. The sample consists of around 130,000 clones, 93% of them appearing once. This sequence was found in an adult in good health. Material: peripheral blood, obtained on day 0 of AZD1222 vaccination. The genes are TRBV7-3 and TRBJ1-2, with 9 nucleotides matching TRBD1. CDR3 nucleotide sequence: TGTGCCAGCAGCTTTGGGACAGGGAACGGCTACACCTTC. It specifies CASSFGTGNGYTF. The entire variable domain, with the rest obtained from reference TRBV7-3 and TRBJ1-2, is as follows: GAGVSQTPSNKVTEKGKYVELRCDPISGHTALYWYRQSLGQGPEFLIYFQGTGAADDSGLPNDRFFAVRPEGSVSTLKIQRTERGDSAVYLCASSFGTGNGYTFGSGTRLTVV.